The rows below give T cell receptor beta chains drawn from one sample of a study of T cells in Graves' hyperthyroidism and ophthalmopathy. TCRdb re-derived calls from the multiplex PCR reads in MiXCR, one entry per CDR3 protein. This table holds under 200,000 distinct CDR3 sequences, 9.4% found once. Sequencing was done on a sample of blood. The receptors originated from a woman in her late teens or twenties with Graves' hyperthyroidism that later progressed to Graves' ophthalmopathy. Each CDR3 is given with its conserved first and last residue. Each record gives: J gene, V gene, D gene, clone size, CDR3 DNA, CDR3 protein. D genes are given only for firm matches. Clone size is not always given. Where it is, it says once, few, many or a class for expanded clones.

TRBJ1-6 | TRBV30 | TRBD1 | few | TGTGCCTGCCCGACAGGGTCCAGCTCCTATAATTCACCCCTCCACTTT | CACPTGSSSYNSPLHF
TRBJ2-2 | TRBV19 | TRBD1 | few | TGTGCCAGTAGTATGGATGGGACAGGGATCACCGGGGAGCTGTTTTTT | CASSMDGTGITGELFF
TRBJ2-3 | TRBV10-3 | TRBD2 | NA | TGTGCCATCAGTGATCTTAGTCCCCCCGCCTTTGGCGGGGGGGCTGAGGTTCGGACAGATACGCAGTATTTT | CAISDLSPPAFGGGAEVRTDTQYF
TRBJ2-7 | TRBV6-1 | NA | NA | TGTGCCAGCAGCCACCGGGCCGCCCCGCTTATGCCCTCGAGCTCCTACGAGCAGTACTTC | CASSHRAAPLMPSSSYEQYF
TRBJ2-2 | TRBV12-5 | TRBD2 | NA | TGTGCTAGTGGTTTCGGACTAGCGGTTCCCGGGGAGCTGTTTTTT | CASGFGLAVPGELFF
TRBJ1-3 | TRBV5-8 | NA | NA | TGTGCCAGCAGCTTGGTAACAGGGACGGACGCCATATATTTT | CASSLVTGTDAIYF
TRBJ1-2 | TRBV29-1 | NA | many | TGCAGCGTTGGCTCAGGGTCCTATGGCTACACCTTC | CSVGSGSYGYTF
TRBJ1-1 | TRBV5-4 | NA | NA | TGTGCCGGCCGAGGGGACATGAACACTGAAGCTTTCTTT | CAGRGDMNTEAFF
TRBJ1-5 | TRBV19 | TRBD1 | NA | TGTGCCAGTAGTACCGTTTGGACAGGTTCGGGCAATCAGCCCCAGCATTTT | CASSTVWTGSGNQPQHF
TRBJ2-6 | TRBV2 | NA | many | TGTGCCAGCAGTGGGGGGGGCGAATACTCTGGGGCCAACGTCCTGACTTTC | CASSGGGEYSGANVLTF
TRBJ1-3 | TRBV6-1 | NA | many | TGTGCCACCCGTAAAGAAACCGGGGTCCCTTTCTCTGGAAACACCATATATTTT | CATRKETGVPFSGNTIYF
TRBJ1-4 | TRBV28 | NA | many | TGTGCCAGCAATGCCTTCGGGACACCTAATGAAAAACTGTTTTTT | CASNAFGTPNEKLFF
TRBJ2-7 | TRBV19 | TRBD2 | NA | TGTGCCAGTAGTCCCGGGACAGCGGGAGGGCCCGTCGAGCAGTACTTC | CASSPGTAGGPVEQYF
TRBJ2-3 | TRBV19 | NA | few | TGTGCCAGTAGGGGCTCCTTCCTGACAGATACGCAGTATTTT | CASRGSFLTDTQYF